This T cell receptor beta chain originates from a study of shared clonotypes between healthy human individuals. Study-level results: Clonotypes not shared had lower generation probabilities than those common to all four donors. Exclusively blood specimens were collected; tissue repertoires likely differ. In having few donors, the study represented limited genetic and exposure-history diversity.

Deep was the level at which the assay was run. Repertoires were generated with immunoSEQ multiplex PCR, while TCRdb's copy carries only in-frame clones and drops some. The sample lists around 1,000,000 clones, about 72% occurring once. The V gene's germline CDR1 is SGHVS and CDR2 FQNEAQ. V lost 5 bases, J lost 8 bases, and 9 bases stayed unmatched. The CDR3 has 15 amino acids. Note on this clone: Its target is unknown.

The receptor's source is a young man in good health. Some clones in this sample may be carry-over from other donors' samples. Sequencing was performed on memory CD4+ T cells from PBMCs. As for subset: CD45RA-negative fraction. The V gene is TRBV7-8, the J gene TRBJ2-1; the match to TRBD2 covers 10 bases. The CDR3 here is CASSASGRALYEQFF. CDR3 in DNA: TGTGCCAGCAGCGCGAGCGGGAGGGCCCTTTATGAGCAGTTCTTC.